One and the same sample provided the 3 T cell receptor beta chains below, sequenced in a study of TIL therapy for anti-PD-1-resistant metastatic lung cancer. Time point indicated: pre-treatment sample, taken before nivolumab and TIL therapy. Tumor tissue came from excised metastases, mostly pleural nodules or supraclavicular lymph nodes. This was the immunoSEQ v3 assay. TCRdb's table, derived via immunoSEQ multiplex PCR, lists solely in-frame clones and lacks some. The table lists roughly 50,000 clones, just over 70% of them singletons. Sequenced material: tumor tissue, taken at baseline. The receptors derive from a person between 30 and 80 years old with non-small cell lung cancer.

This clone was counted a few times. CDR3 nucleotide sequence: TGTGCCAGTAGTATAGTCGCAGGGACCTATGGCTACACCTTC. Protein: CASSIVAGTYGYTF. V is TRBV19 and J is TRBJ1-2; possible D gene TRBD1, 5 bases. Looked up from germline, CDR1 is LNHDA and CDR2 is SQIVND (reference sequence). The CDR3 spans 14 residues. Trimming shortened V by 1 base and J by 4 bases, and 10 bases separated the two germline ends.

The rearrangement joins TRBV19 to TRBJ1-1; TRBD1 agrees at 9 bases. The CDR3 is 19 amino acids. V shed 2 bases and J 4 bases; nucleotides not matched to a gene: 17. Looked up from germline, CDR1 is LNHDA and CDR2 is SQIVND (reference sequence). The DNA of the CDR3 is TGTGCCAGTAGTATATCGGGACAGGGACTTTTGGGAGTAGGCACTGAAGCTTTCTTT. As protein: CASSISGQGLLGVGTEAFF. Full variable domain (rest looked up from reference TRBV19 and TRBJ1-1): DGGITQSPKYLFRKEGQNVTLSCEQNLNHDAMYWYRQDPGQGLRLIYYSQIVNDFQKGDIAEGYSVSREKKESFPLTVTSAQKNPTAFYLCASSISGQGLLGVGTEAFFGQGTRLTVV.

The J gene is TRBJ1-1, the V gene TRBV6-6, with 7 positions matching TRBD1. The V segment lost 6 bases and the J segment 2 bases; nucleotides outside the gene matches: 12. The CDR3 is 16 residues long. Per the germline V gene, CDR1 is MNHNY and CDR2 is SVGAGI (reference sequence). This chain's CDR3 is CASSHGQADPNTEAFF. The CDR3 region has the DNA TGTGCCAGCAGCCACGGACAGGCGGACCCCAACACTGAAGCTTTCTTT.